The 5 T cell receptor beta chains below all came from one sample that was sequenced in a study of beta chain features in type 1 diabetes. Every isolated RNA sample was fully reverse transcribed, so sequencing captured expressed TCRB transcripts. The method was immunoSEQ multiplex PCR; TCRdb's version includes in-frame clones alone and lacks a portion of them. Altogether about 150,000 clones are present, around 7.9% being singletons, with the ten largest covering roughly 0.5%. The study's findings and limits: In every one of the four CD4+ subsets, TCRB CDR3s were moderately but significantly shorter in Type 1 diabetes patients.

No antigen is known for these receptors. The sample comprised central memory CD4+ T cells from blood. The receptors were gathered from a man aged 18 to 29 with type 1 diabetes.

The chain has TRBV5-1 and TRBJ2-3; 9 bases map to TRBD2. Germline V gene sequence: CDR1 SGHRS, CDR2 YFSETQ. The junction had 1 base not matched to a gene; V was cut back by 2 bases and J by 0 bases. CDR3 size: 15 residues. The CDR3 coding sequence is TGCGCCAGCAGCTTCGCGGGAGGGAGCACAGATACGCAGTATTTT. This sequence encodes CASSFAGGSTDTQYF. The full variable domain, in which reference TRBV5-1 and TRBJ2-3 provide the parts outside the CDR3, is KAGVTQTPRYLIKTRGQQVTLSCSPISGHRSVSWYQQTPGQGLQFLFEYFSETQRNKGNFPGRFSGRQFSNSRSEMNVSTLELGDSALYLCASSFAGGSTDTQYFGPGTRLTVL.

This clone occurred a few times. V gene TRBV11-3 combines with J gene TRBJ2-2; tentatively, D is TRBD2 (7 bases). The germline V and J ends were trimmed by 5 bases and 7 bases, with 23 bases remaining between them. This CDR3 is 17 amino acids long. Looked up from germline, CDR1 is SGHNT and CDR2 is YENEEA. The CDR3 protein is CASSPYGGPLRGGELFF. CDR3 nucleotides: TGTGCCAGCAGCCCCTACGGGGGGCCCCTCAGGGGCGGGGAGCTGTTTTTT.

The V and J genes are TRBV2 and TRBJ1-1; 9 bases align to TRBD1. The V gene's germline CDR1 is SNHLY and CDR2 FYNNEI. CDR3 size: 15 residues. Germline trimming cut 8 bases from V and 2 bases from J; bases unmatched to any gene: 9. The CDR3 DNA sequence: TGTGCCAGCGGCCTGGGGGGACAGGGAAACACTGAAGCTTTCTTT. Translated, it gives CASGLGGQGNTEAFF.

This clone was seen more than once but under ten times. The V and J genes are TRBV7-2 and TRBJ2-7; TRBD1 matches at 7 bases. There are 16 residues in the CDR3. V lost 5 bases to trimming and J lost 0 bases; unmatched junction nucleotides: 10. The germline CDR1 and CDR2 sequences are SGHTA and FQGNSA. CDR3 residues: CASSPKTGPSSYEQYF. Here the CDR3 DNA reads TGTGCCAGCAGCCCCAAGACAGGGCCCAGCTCCTACGAGCAGTACTTC.

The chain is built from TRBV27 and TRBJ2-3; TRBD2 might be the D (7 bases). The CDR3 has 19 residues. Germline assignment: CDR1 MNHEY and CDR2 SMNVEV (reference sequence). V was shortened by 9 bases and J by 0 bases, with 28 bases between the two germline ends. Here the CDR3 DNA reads TGTGCCAGACTCCCGGGTGGCCATCGATCGGGGGGCAGCACAGATACGCAGTATTTT. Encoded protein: CARLPGGHRSGGSTDTQYF.